These T cell receptor beta chains were read from a single sample in a study of OX40 agonist ivuxolimab in advanced cancers. Only in-frame clones appear in the TCRdb table, and some are missing; sequencing was by immunoSEQ multiplex PCR. The sample carries over 80,000 clones, roughly nine tenths recorded once. This specimen was CD4+ or CD8+ T cells sorted from blood, taken in a trial of the OX40 agonist ivuxolimab. The source of these receptors is an adult with an advanced solid tumor such as melanoma, head and neck, liver or kidney cancer. Both conserved end residues are part of each CDR3. The D gene is left open where the match is weak.

TRBV2	NA	CASSGTAYEQYF
TRBV5-8	NA	CASSPGPNQPQHF
TRBV18	TRBD1	CASSPNGQGAEKLFF
TRBV7-8	NA	CASSDSLRFGNEQFF
TRBV27	NA	CASSLSLGDYGYTF
TRBV10-2	TRBD1	CASTPGQGNYGYTF
TRBV27	NA	CASSADQGPYNEQFF
TRBV28	NA	CASHTSGTNYGYTF
TRBV7-2	TRBD1	CASSITQDRSRGNTIYF
TRBV30	TRBD1	CAWSWGQGAQETQYF
TRBV7-7	NA	CASSAGVSTEAFF
TRBV30	NA	CAWSVKGSTETQYF
TRBV5-1	TRBD1	CASSLTGTGPEKLFF
TRBV19	TRBD2	CASSIEGSGTGELFF
TRBV11-1	NA	CASTPWPADEQYF
TRBV6-5	TRBD1	CASSKDRGLETQYF
TRBV30	TRBD2	CAWSVLLAGAPDTQYF
TRBV2	NA	CASSDSTGTPLEQYF
TRBV6-5	NA	CASSYSPGNTIYF
TRBV5-1	NA	CASSLGLSGEQFF
TRBV11-2	NA	CASSFDGWETQYF
TRBV7-2	NA	CASSLALVEGYEQFF
TRBV7-8	TRBD2	CAGAGGPFSNNEQFF
TRBV5-1	NA	CASSPPSGYEQFF
TRBV4-3	NA	CASSRKTGNTEAFF